The rows below give T cell receptor beta chains drawn from one sample of a study of blood T cell repertoires in COVID-19. Using immunoSEQ multiplex PCR, the repertoire was profiled, and TCRdb retains in-frame clones only, with some absent. The table includes roughly 120,000 clones, more than 60% detected once. Material for sequencing was peripheral blood. These receptors came from a man between 65 and 85 years old with acute or convalescent COVID-19. Each CDR3 is given with its conserved first and last residue. Each record gives: CDR3 length, J gene, D gene, clone size, V gene, CDR3 protein, CDR3 DNA. D genes are given only for firm matches. Only part of the rows carry a size: once, few, many, or a class if the clone is expanded.

cdr3_length: 17
j_call: TRBJ2-5
d_call: NA
clone_size: NA
v_call: TRBV4-1
cdr3_aa: CASSQTLRPTTQETQYF
cdr3_nt: TGCGCCAGCAGCCAAACTCTGAGACCAACTACTCAAGAGACCCAGTACTTC

cdr3_length: 16
j_call: TRBJ2-1
d_call: TRBD2
clone_size: NA
v_call: TRBV5-1
cdr3_aa: CASSLGRLAGDGEQFF
cdr3_nt: TGCGCCAGCAGCTTGGGCCGACTAGCGGGAGACGGTGAGCAGTTCTTC

cdr3_length: 15
j_call: TRBJ1-2
d_call: NA
clone_size: few
v_call: TRBV23-1
cdr3_aa: CASSQWSGTAYGYTF
cdr3_nt: TGCGCCAGCAGTCAATGGTCAGGGACTGCCTATGGCTACACCTTC

cdr3_length: 14
j_call: TRBJ1-6
d_call: TRBD1
clone_size: NA
v_call: TRBV28
cdr3_aa: CASSLGGQRSPLHF
cdr3_nt: TGTGCCAGCAGTTTGGGGGGACAGCGATCACCCCTCCACTTT

cdr3_length: 17
j_call: TRBJ2-2
d_call: NA
clone_size: few
v_call: TRBV5-1
cdr3_aa: CASSLGPQGSSTGELFF
cdr3_nt: TGCGCCAGCAGCTTGGGGCCCCAGGGAAGTAGCACCGGGGAGCTGTTTTTT

cdr3_length: 13
j_call: TRBJ1-5
d_call: TRBD1
clone_size: NA
v_call: TRBV12-3/TRBV12-4
cdr3_aa: CASRTGRNQPQHF
cdr3_nt: TGTGCCAGCAGGACAGGGCGAAATCAGCCCCAGCATTTT

cdr3_length: 17
j_call: TRBJ1-6
d_call: NA
clone_size: NA
v_call: TRBV3-1/TRBV3-2
cdr3_aa: CASREGDRSSYNSPLHF
cdr3_nt: TGTGCCAGCAGAGAGGGAGACAGGAGCTCCTATAATTCACCCCTCCACTTT

cdr3_length: 16
j_call: TRBJ2-1
d_call: TRBD2
clone_size: NA
v_call: TRBV7-8
cdr3_aa: CASSFRTSKAYNEQFF
cdr3_nt: TGTGCCAGCAGCTTTCGGACTAGCAAGGCCTACAATGAGCAGTTCTTC

cdr3_length: 14
j_call: TRBJ1-2
d_call: TRBD1
clone_size: NA
v_call: TRBV4-3
cdr3_aa: CASSQDTGVDGYTF
cdr3_nt: TGCGCCAGCAGCCAAGACACAGGGGTGGATGGCTACACCTTC

cdr3_length: 13
j_call: TRBJ2-5
d_call: TRBD2
clone_size: NA
v_call: TRBV7-8
cdr3_aa: CASSQREGETQYF
cdr3_nt: TGTGCCAGCAGCCAGCGGGAAGGAGAGACCCAGTACTTC

cdr3_length: 18
j_call: TRBJ2-5
d_call: NA
clone_size: NA
v_call: TRBV11-2
cdr3_aa: CASSNRRVGGLFQETQYF
cdr3_nt: TGTGCCAGCAGCAACCGGAGGGTAGGGGGCCTCTTCCAAGAGACCCAGTACTTC

cdr3_length: 15
j_call: TRBJ1-2
d_call: TRBD1
clone_size: NA
v_call: TRBV4-2
cdr3_aa: CASSPSGGVGYGYTF
cdr3_nt: TGTGCCAGCAGCCCCTCAGGGGGCGTGGGCTATGGCTACACCTTC

cdr3_length: 17
j_call: TRBJ2-1
d_call: TRBD2
clone_size: NA
v_call: TRBV24-1
cdr3_aa: CATSDLAGTSGTGEQFF
cdr3_nt: TGTGCCACCAGTGATTTGGCCGGGACTAGCGGGACAGGGGAGCAGTTCTTC

cdr3_length: 15
j_call: TRBJ2-2
d_call: NA
clone_size: few
v_call: TRBV27
cdr3_aa: CASSPPDRNTGELFF
cdr3_nt: TGTGCCAGCAGCCCTCCGGACAGAAACACCGGGGAGCTGTTTTTT

cdr3_length: 16
j_call: TRBJ1-4
d_call: NA
clone_size: NA
v_call: TRBV7-8
cdr3_aa: CASSLRSQSTNEKLFF
cdr3_nt: TGTGCCAGCAGCTTACGTAGCCAATCAACTAATGAAAAACTGTTTTTT

cdr3_length: 14
j_call: TRBJ1-2
d_call: NA
clone_size: NA
v_call: TRBV18
cdr3_aa: CASSPGTGNYGYTF
cdr3_nt: TGTGCCAGCTCACCGGGAACAGGGAACTATGGCTACACCTTC

cdr3_length: 19
j_call: TRBJ1-2
d_call: NA
clone_size: NA
v_call: TRBV3-1/TRBV3-2
cdr3_aa: CASSPQIVYGQPPRYGYTF
cdr3_nt: TGTGCCAGCAGCCCCCAAATTGTATATGGGCAGCCCCCCCGCTATGGCTACACCTTC

cdr3_length: 14
j_call: TRBJ2-7
d_call: NA
clone_size: NA
v_call: TRBV21-1
cdr3_aa: CASSKVRRRYEQYF
cdr3_nt: TGTGCCAGCAGCAAAGTCCGCAGGAGGTACGAGCAGTACTTC

cdr3_length: 15
j_call: TRBJ2-7
d_call: TRBD1
clone_size: NA
v_call: TRBV24-1
cdr3_aa: CATSHFRTGGNEQYF
cdr3_nt: TGTGCCACCAGCCACTTTCGGACAGGGGGTAACGAGCAGTACTTC

cdr3_length: 15
j_call: TRBJ2-7
d_call: NA
clone_size: NA
v_call: TRBV7-2
cdr3_aa: CASSLASGQFYEQYF
cdr3_nt: TGTGCCAGCAGCTTAGCGTCAGGACAGTTCTACGAGCAGTACTTC

cdr3_length: 19
j_call: TRBJ1-1
d_call: NA
clone_size: NA
v_call: TRBV5-1
cdr3_aa: CASSFSTYLGGVTGGEAFF
cdr3_nt: TGCGCCAGCAGCTTCTCCACGTATCTGGGCGGGGTTACAGGTGGTGAAGCTTTCTTT

cdr3_length: 17
j_call: TRBJ2-2
d_call: TRBD1
clone_size: NA
v_call: TRBV7-9
cdr3_aa: CASSLGRDRHPTGELFF
cdr3_nt: TGTGCCAGCAGCTTAGGCCGGGACAGGCATCCGACCGGGGAGCTGTTTTTT

cdr3_length: 13
j_call: TRBJ1-1
d_call: NA
clone_size: few
v_call: TRBV3-1/TRBV3-2
cdr3_aa: CASSLIRESEAFF
cdr3_nt: TGTGCCAGCAGCCTTATAAGGGAGTCTGAAGCTTTCTTT

cdr3_length: 15
j_call: TRBJ2-5
d_call: TRBD2
clone_size: NA
v_call: TRBV4-3
cdr3_aa: CASSQTSGGLETQYF
cdr3_nt: TGCGCCAGCAGCCAAACTAGCGGGGGGCTAGAGACCCAGTACTTC

cdr3_length: 16
j_call: TRBJ2-3
d_call: TRBD2
clone_size: NA
v_call: TRBV9
cdr3_aa: CASSVRTSPSTDTQYF
cdr3_nt: TGTGCCAGCAGCGTTAGGACTAGTCCTAGCACAGATACGCAGTATTTT

cdr3_length: 15
j_call: TRBJ2-2
d_call: TRBD1
clone_size: once
v_call: TRBV13
cdr3_aa: CASSPQGLDTGELFF
cdr3_nt: TGTGCCAGCAGCCCACAGGGGTTGGACACCGGGGAGCTGTTTTTT

cdr3_length: 16
j_call: TRBJ1-1
d_call: NA
clone_size: few
v_call: TRBV4-1
cdr3_aa: CASSQAGGLMNTEAFF
cdr3_nt: TGCGCCAGCAGCCAAGCGGGGGGTTTAATGAACACTGAAGCTTTCTTT

cdr3_length: 20
j_call: TRBJ1-2
d_call: TRBD1
clone_size: NA
v_call: TRBV13
cdr3_aa: CASSLQPIAGGVQGIDGYTF
cdr3_nt: TGTGCCAGCAGCTTACAACCCATCGCAGGGGGCGTGCAAGGGATTGATGGCTACACCTTC

cdr3_length: 15
j_call: TRBJ2-2
d_call: NA
clone_size: once
v_call: TRBV7-3
cdr3_aa: CASSLNRASPGELFF
cdr3_nt: TGTGCCAGCAGCTTAAACAGGGCCTCCCCCGGGGAGCTGTTTTTT

cdr3_length: 15
j_call: TRBJ1-5
d_call: NA
clone_size: NA
v_call: TRBV19
cdr3_aa: CASSNYGGSNQPQHF
cdr3_nt: TGTGCCAGTAGTAACTACGGGGGAAGCAATCAGCCCCAGCATTTT

cdr3_length: 16
j_call: TRBJ2-6
d_call: NA
clone_size: few
v_call: TRBV18
cdr3_aa: CASSDGGVSGANVLTF
cdr3_nt: TGTGCCAGCTCAGATGGAGGAGTCTCTGGGGCCAACGTCCTGACTTTC

cdr3_length: 13
j_call: TRBJ1-5
d_call: NA
clone_size: NA
v_call: TRBV2
cdr3_aa: CANRDFPGQPQHF
cdr3_nt: TGTGCCAATCGGGACTTTCCTGGTCAGCCCCAGCATTTT

cdr3_length: 12
j_call: TRBJ2-3
d_call: NA
clone_size: NA
v_call: TRBV24-1
cdr3_aa: CATSDLRNTQYF
cdr3_nt: TGTGCCACCAGTGATCTACGTAATACGCAGTATTTT

cdr3_length: 17
j_call: TRBJ2-7
d_call: TRBD2
clone_size: NA
v_call: TRBV5-1
cdr3_aa: CASSLGLAGAFSYEQYF
cdr3_nt: TGCGCCAGCAGCTTGGGGCTAGCGGGAGCCTTCTCCTACGAGCAGTACTTC

cdr3_length: 15
j_call: TRBJ1-1
d_call: NA
clone_size: NA
v_call: TRBV7-3
cdr3_aa: CASSLTPSLITEAFF
cdr3_nt: TGTGCCAGCAGCTTAACTCCGAGTCTGATCACTGAAGCTTTCTTT

cdr3_length: 13
j_call: TRBJ2-1
d_call: TRBD2
clone_size: NA
v_call: TRBV19
cdr3_aa: CATQTSGGSEQFF
cdr3_nt: TGTGCCACCCAGACTAGCGGGGGGAGTGAGCAGTTCTTC

cdr3_length: 15
j_call: TRBJ2-7
d_call: TRBD2
clone_size: few
v_call: TRBV19
cdr3_aa: CASSSLAGDSYEQYF
cdr3_nt: TGTGCCAGTAGTTCCCTAGCGGGGGACTCCTACGAGCAGTACTTC

cdr3_length: 15
j_call: TRBJ1-6
d_call: NA
clone_size: NA
v_call: TRBV7-3
cdr3_aa: CASSSTGGGNSPLHF
cdr3_nt: TGTGCCAGCAGCTCGACAGGAGGTGGCAATTCACCCCTCCACTTT

cdr3_length: 12
j_call: TRBJ2-1
d_call: NA
clone_size: NA
v_call: TRBV3-1/TRBV3-2
cdr3_aa: CASSQITGEQFF
cdr3_nt: TGTGCCAGCAGCCAAATAACAGGAGAGCAGTTCTTC

cdr3_length: 14
j_call: TRBJ2-7
d_call: NA
clone_size: NA
v_call: TRBV7-9
cdr3_aa: CASSLNGGGGEQYF
cdr3_nt: TGTGCCAGCAGCTTAAACGGGGGAGGGGGCGAGCAGTACTTC

cdr3_length: 20
j_call: TRBJ2-1
d_call: NA
clone_size: NA
v_call: TRBV27
cdr3_aa: CASSLERTHSPYSSYNEQFF
cdr3_nt: TGTGCCAGCAGTTTGGAACGGACTCATAGCCCCTATAGCTCCTACAATGAGCAGTTCTTC

cdr3_length: 15
j_call: TRBJ1-6
d_call: TRBD1
clone_size: NA
v_call: TRBV7-8
cdr3_aa: CASSFNPTGDSPLHF
cdr3_nt: TGTGCCAGCAGCTTCAACCCCACAGGGGATTCACCCCTCCACTTT

cdr3_length: 17
j_call: TRBJ2-1
d_call: TRBD2
clone_size: NA
v_call: TRBV7-2
cdr3_aa: CASSLQASGDRYNEQFF
cdr3_nt: TGTGCCAGCAGCTTACAGGCTAGCGGGGACCGATACAATGAGCAGTTCTTC

cdr3_length: 13
j_call: TRBJ1-1
d_call: NA
clone_size: NA
v_call: TRBV18
cdr3_aa: CASSPTLNTEAFF
cdr3_nt: TGTGCCAGCTCACCTACACTGAACACTGAAGCTTTCTTT

cdr3_length: 16
j_call: TRBJ2-3
d_call: NA
clone_size: NA
v_call: TRBV4-3
cdr3_aa: CASSQAGGGSTDTQYF
cdr3_nt: TGCGCCAGCAGCCAAGCCGGTGGAGGGAGCACAGATACGCAGTATTTT

cdr3_length: 15
j_call: TRBJ2-7
d_call: NA
clone_size: NA
v_call: TRBV3-1/TRBV3-2
cdr3_aa: CASSQDLRRGGEQYF
cdr3_nt: TGTGCCAGCAGCCAAGATCTTAGGCGGGGCGGCGAGCAGTACTTC

cdr3_length: 15
j_call: TRBJ2-7
d_call: TRBD2
clone_size: NA
v_call: TRBV7-9
cdr3_aa: CASSPRTGTRNEQYF
cdr3_nt: TGTGCCAGCAGCCCTAGGACCGGGACTAGAAACGAGCAGTACTTC

cdr3_length: 12
j_call: TRBJ1-2
d_call: NA
clone_size: NA
v_call: TRBV7-6
cdr3_aa: CASSSGRRGYTF
cdr3_nt: TGTGCCAGCAGCTCAGGGCGGAGAGGCTACACCTTC

cdr3_length: 16
j_call: TRBJ2-4
d_call: NA
clone_size: NA
v_call: TRBV19
cdr3_aa: CASSPSTGTAKNIQYF
cdr3_nt: TGTGCCAGTAGTCCCTCAACAGGGACAGCCAAAAACATTCAGTACTTC

cdr3_length: 13
j_call: TRBJ1-2
d_call: TRBD1
clone_size: NA
v_call: TRBV27
cdr3_aa: CASSVTGEYGYTF
cdr3_nt: TGTGCCAGCAGCGTTACAGGGGAATACGGCTACACCTTC

cdr3_length: 14
j_call: TRBJ2-1
d_call: NA
clone_size: few
v_call: TRBV29-1
cdr3_aa: CSVGEAGAVSEQFF
cdr3_nt: TGCAGCGTTGGAGAGGCAGGGGCGGTCAGTGAGCAGTTCTTC

cdr3_length: 15
j_call: TRBJ2-5
d_call: TRBD2
clone_size: NA
v_call: TRBV27
cdr3_aa: CASSFLAGGQETQYF
cdr3_nt: TGTGCCAGCAGTTTCCTAGCGGGGGGACAAGAGACCCAGTACTTC

cdr3_length: 13
j_call: TRBJ2-6
d_call: NA
clone_size: few
v_call: TRBV6-5
cdr3_aa: CATSVSGANVLTF
cdr3_nt: TGTGCCACCTCAGTATCTGGGGCCAACGTCCTGACTTTC

cdr3_length: 13
j_call: TRBJ1-2
d_call: NA
clone_size: few
v_call: TRBV5-4
cdr3_aa: CASSLAGVDGYTF
cdr3_nt: TGTGCCAGCAGCTTGGCCGGGGTAGATGGCTACACCTTC